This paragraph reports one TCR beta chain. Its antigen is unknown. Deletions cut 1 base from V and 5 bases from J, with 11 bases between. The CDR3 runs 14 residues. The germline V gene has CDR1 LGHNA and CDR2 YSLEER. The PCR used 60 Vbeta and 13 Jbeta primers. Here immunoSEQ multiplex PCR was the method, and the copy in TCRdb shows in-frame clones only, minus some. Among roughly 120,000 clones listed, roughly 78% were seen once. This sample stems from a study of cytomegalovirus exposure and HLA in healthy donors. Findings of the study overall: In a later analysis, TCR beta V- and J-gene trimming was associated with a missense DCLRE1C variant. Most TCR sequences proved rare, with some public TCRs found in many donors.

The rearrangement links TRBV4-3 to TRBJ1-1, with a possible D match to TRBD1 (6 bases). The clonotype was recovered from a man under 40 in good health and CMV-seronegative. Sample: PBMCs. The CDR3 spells CASSQGTVSTEAFF. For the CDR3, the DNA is TGCGCCAGCAGCCAAGGGACAGTTTCGACTGAAGCTTTCTTT.